This TCR beta chain is from a study of T cells in women clearing cervical HPV infection. Study-wide context: Only a few women had HLA typing results available. Findings and caveats of the study: T-cell numbers per sample were unknown and may explain richness differences.

Points on this clone: Its target is not known. The read is 3 residues too short to cover the CDR3 end, so that end is filled in from the germline J gene.

The CDR3 covers 16 residues. The germline V gene encodes CDR1 SGHNT and CDR2 YYREEE (reference sequence). The V and J ends lost 1 base and 1 base respectively, with 11 bases between them. Measured with immunoSEQ multiplex PCR; TCRdb has only the in-frame clones, and not every one. This sample contains about 30,000 clones. All participants had a single incident cervical HPV16 infection, and prevalent HPV16 infections were excluded. Cervical HPV DNA detected by MY09/MY11 PCR, typed by dot-blot. This clonotype originated in a woman between 18 and 75 years old with a cervical HPV16 infection that either progressed to CIN3+ or cleared (not recorded which). The V gene is TRBV5-4, the J gene TRBJ2-2; a weak D match, TRBD1 (5 bases). Sequencing was carried out using blood buffy coat. The CDR3 DNA, read in part, is TGTGCCAGCAGCTTGCTTGGGGCAGTGAACACCGGGGAG. The encoded protein is CASSLLGAVNTGE. The whole CDR3 protein reads CASSLLGAVNTGELFF. Using reference TRBV5-4 and TRBJ2-2 for the parts outside the CDR3, the full variable domain is ETGVTQSPTHLIKTRGQQVTLRCSSQSGHNTVSWYQQALGQGPQFIFQYYREEENGRGNFPPRFSGLQFPNYSSELNVNALELDDSALYLCASSLLGAVNTGELFFGEGSRLTVL.